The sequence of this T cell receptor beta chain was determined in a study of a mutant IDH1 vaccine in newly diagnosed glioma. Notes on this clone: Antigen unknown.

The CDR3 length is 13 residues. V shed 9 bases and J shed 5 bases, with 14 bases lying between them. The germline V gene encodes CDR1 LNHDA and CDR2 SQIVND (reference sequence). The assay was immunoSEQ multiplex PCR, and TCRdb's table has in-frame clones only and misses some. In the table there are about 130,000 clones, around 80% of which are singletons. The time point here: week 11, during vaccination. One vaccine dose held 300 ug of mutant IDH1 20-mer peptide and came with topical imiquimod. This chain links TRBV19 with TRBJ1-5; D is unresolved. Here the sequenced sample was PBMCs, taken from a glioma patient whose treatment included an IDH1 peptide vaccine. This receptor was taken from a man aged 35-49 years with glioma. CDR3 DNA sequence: TGTGCCAGCCCTGGCTCCTTTCATCAGCCCCAGCATTTT. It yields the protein CASPGSFHQPQHF.